Included here is one T cell receptor beta chain sequence, with context. Its specificity is unknown. Clones were sequenced by immunoSEQ multiplex PCR, and TCRdb holds only the in-frame ones, with some missing. The data contain 400,000 to 500,000 clones, less than 80% of them seen just once; the ten biggest clones take up 10% to 15%. The sample is drawn from a study of shared clonotypes between healthy human individuals. As for the study in general: Two women and a few men aged 18 to 49 served as donors.

The study's findings and limits: Exclusively blood specimens were collected; tissue repertoires likely differ.

This clonotype was obtained from a woman aged 40 to 55 in good health. Some clones in this sample may be carry-over from other donors' samples. The sample comprised PBMCs.

The CDR3 is CASSLAGPYTF. The CDR3 DNA sequence: TGTGCCAGCAGCTTAGCAGGGCCCTACACCTTC. The chain links TRBV5-5 to TRBJ1-2; a weak D match, TRBD1 (5 bases). The CDR3 covers 11 residues. CDR1 SGHKS and CDR2 YYEKEE come from the germline V gene (reference sequence). V lost 2 bases, J lost 10 bases, and 9 bases lay in between.